The 6 T cell receptor beta chains listed next were all sequenced from one sample in a study of CD8 T cells in ankylosing spondylitis. One entry per CDR3 protein results from TCRdb running MiXCR on the 5' RACE reads. Of roughly 42,000 distinct CDR3 sequences listed, around 2.8% are singletons. The sequencing sample was made of blood, either unsorted or a sorted T cell fraction (not recorded which). Every receptor here comes from a male donor with ankylosing spondylitis or in good health (not recorded which).

This clonotype was counted many times. The V and J genes are TRBV9 and TRBJ2-2; possibly TRBD1 or TRBD2 for D (5 bases each). The germline V gene has CDR1 SGDLS and CDR2 YYNGEE. V shed 0 bases and J shed 0 bases, with 6 bases lying between them. This CDR3 contains 15 residues. The CDR3 DNA is TGTGCCAGCAGCGTAGTGGGGGCGAACACCGGGGAGCTGTTTTTT. This encodes CASSVVGANTGELFF.

In this sample, this clonotype turned up many times. The chain has TRBV9 and TRBJ2-2; D unresolved. CDR3 length equals 13 residues. The germline V and J ends were trimmed by 6 bases and 7 bases, with 13 bases remaining between them. Germline V gene lookup returns CDR1 SGDLS and CDR2 YYNGEE. CDR3 in DNA: TGTGCCAGCACCCTCGGAGTGGACGGGGAGCTGTTTTTT. Translated, it gives CASTLGVDGELFF.

This clonotype was recorded at least ten times. The genes are TRBV10-1 and TRBJ2-7; 9 bases line up with TRBD1. The germline V gene has CDR1 WNHNN and CDR2 SYGVQD (reference sequence). This CDR3 spans 16 amino acids. Losses at the gene ends were 8 bases for V and 0 bases for J; bases not matched to a gene: 11. As DNA, the CDR3 is TGCGCCAGCCCTCTTAACAGGGGGCTGAGCTCCTACGAGCAGTACTTC. Residues: CASPLNRGLSSYEQYF.

This clonotype was seen many times. The chain uses TRBV9 and TRBJ2-1; 7 nucleotides agree with TRBD2. CDR1 SGDLS and CDR2 YYNGEE come from the germline V gene. The CDR3 runs 15 residues. V lost 7 bases, J lost 9 bases, and 16 bases stayed unmatched. The CDR3 spells CASADSGMGIIEQFF. The CDR3 DNA reads TGTGCCAGCGCAGACAGCGGGATGGGCATCATTGAGCAGTTCTTC.

The table lists this clonotype with many counts. The chain has TRBV9 and TRBJ2-1; possibly TRBD2 for D (5 bases). The ends were cut back, 0 bases at V and 8 bases at J, with 21 bases in the middle. The CDR3 is 17 amino acids. Germline V gene lookup returns CDR1 SGDLS and CDR2 YYNGEE. The chain's CDR3 is CASSVGGGERQLHEQFF. The CDR3 DNA sequence: TGTGCCAGCAGCGTAGGCGGAGGTGAGCGCCAACTGCATGAGCAGTTCTTC.

This clonotype has ten or more counts. The gene calls are TRBV9 and TRBJ2-2; no firm D call. The CDR3 runs to 12 residues. Germline V lookup: CDR1 SGDLS, CDR2 YYNGEE. The ends were cut back, 0 bases at V and 8 bases at J, with 5 bases in the middle. Here the CDR3 reads CASSVVPGELFF. CDR3 sequence (DNA): TGTGCCAGCAGCGTAGTTCCAGGGGAGCTGTTTTTT. The variable domain in full, with the rest retrieved from reference TRBV9 and TRBJ2-2, is DSGVTQTPKHLITATGQRVTLRCSPRSGDLSVYWYQQSLDQGLQFLIQYYNGEERAKGNILERFSAQQFPDLHSELNLSSLELGDSALYFCASSVVPGELFFGEGSRLTVL.